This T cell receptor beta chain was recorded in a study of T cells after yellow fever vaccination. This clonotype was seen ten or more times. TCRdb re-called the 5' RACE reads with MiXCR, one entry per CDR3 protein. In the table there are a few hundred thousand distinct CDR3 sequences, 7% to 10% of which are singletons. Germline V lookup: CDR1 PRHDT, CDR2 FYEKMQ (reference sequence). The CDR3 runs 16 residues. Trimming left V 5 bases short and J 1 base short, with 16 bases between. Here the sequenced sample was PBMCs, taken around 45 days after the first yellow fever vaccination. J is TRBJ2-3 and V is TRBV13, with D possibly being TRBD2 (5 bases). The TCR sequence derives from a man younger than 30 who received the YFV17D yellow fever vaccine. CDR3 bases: TGTGCCAGCAGCCCCGGACTGGACCATCGCACAGATACGCAGTATTTT. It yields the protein CASSPGLDHRTDTQYF.